Given below is one T cell receptor (beta chain) in context. This clone was found once. There is no known antigen for this receptor. Base qualities were left out, and no much larger clone turns up one base away. This record belongs to a study of OX40 agonist ivuxolimab in advanced cancers. In terms of the full investigation: Ivuxolimab, which targeted the costimulatory receptor OX40 (CD134), was an agonistic, fully human IgG2 monoclonal antibody. Intravenous ivuxolimab was administered to patients every 2 weeks at six dose levels: 0.01, 0.1, 0.3, 1.5, 3 and 10 mg/kg. Among the roughly 52 dose-escalation patients, roughly 20 had hepatocellular carcinoma, 15 or so melanoma, 9 renal cell carcinoma and 9 head and neck cancer. A male proportion of 82.7% and a mean age of 60 years, ranging from 23 to 79, were recorded for the dose-escalation cohort. Prior anti-PD-1, anti-PD-L1 or anti-CTLA-4 therapy was permitted, and checkpoint inhibitors had been received by under 50% of dose-escalation patients. Partial responses were achieved by three dose-escalation patients, of whom one had hepatocellular carcinoma and two had cutaneous melanoma. The purpose of peripheral TCRbeta sequencing was to test whether ivuxolimab changed TCR sequence diversity and led to clonal T-cell expansion. The paper reports the monotherapy dose-escalation portion (N = 52 patients) of the phase I ivuxolimab trial. Paper-wide results and their limitations: At doses of 0.1 to 3.0 mg/kg, clonal expansion of both CD4+ and CD8+ blood T cells was observed from baseline to week 6. Low levels of normalized T-cell clonal expansion were also seen in some patients who did not respond. Which antigens the clonally expanded peripheral T cells were specific for was not determined. In partial responders in the 0.1-3.0 mg/kg groups, normalized peripheral clonal expansion was found to be among the lowest, especially among CD8+ T cells. On average, CD8+ T cells showed more expanded clones than CD4+ T cells after ivuxolimab.

Trimming at the junction amounts to 3 bases on V and 1 base on J, and the germline ends lie 9 bases apart. From a lookup of the germline V gene (reference sequence), CDR1 and CDR2 are MNHEY and SMNVEV. Including the terminal cysteine and phenylalanine, the CDR3 comprises 14 residues. Solely the CDR3 DNA is kept, with 42 bases framed from the first base. To sequence the TCRbeta CDR3 region, genomic DNA was isolated from the sorted cells. TCRbeta CDR3 regions were sequenced using the immunoSEQ Assay. Held by TCRdb, this immuneACCESS table contains in-frame sequences only and omits some clones. Under half of the omission traces to an unresolved V gene where checked; the cause of the rest is unknown. This sample is represented by about 61,000 clones; about 90% of them were singletons. The ten largest clones represent around 20% of the sample. The trial excluded patients who had a history of autoimmune disease or who were on systemic immunosuppression. Peripheral blood for TCR sequencing was drawn from every dose cohort at baseline, at cycle 4 day 1 and at cycle 7 day 1. The samples were drawn from a first-in-human, open-label, multicenter phase I dose-escalation trial of ivuxolimab. Adults with locally advanced or metastatic melanoma, renal cell, hepatocellular, or head and neck squamous cell carcinoma were enrolled in the trial. Before TCR sequencing, CD4+ and CD8+ T cells were separately sorted from peripheral blood.

The TCR sequence derives from an adult with an advanced solid tumor such as melanoma, head and neck, liver or kidney cancer. The sequence is built from TRBV27 and TRBJ2-5, with no confident D gene call. The sample in question was CD4+ or CD8+ T cells sorted from blood, obtained in a trial of the OX40 agonist ivuxolimab. The nucleotide sequence is given as TGTGCCAGCAGTTTCTCCCCCTTCCAAGAGACCCAGTACTTC. This sequence encodes CASSFSPFQETQYF.